Below are 15 T cell receptor beta chains sequenced from a single sample in a study of OX40 agonist ivuxolimab in advanced cancers. Only in-frame clones appear in the TCRdb table, and some are missing; sequencing was by immunoSEQ multiplex PCR. The sample comprises about 35,000 clones, 79% of which are singletons, and more than 12% rests with the top ten. The sequencing here drew on CD4+ or CD8+ T cells sorted from blood, taken in a trial of the OX40 agonist ivuxolimab. The receptors here all came from an adult with an advanced solid tumor such as melanoma, head and neck, liver or kidney cancer.

The chain carries TRBV19 and TRBJ2-7, with TRBD1 matching over 9 bases. This CDR3 comprises 14 residues. Losses at the gene ends were 3 bases for V and 2 bases for J; bases not matched to a gene: 2. CDR1 is LNHDA, CDR2 SQIVND, per germline (reference sequence). The CDR3 nucleotides read TGTGCCAGTAGTATCGGGACAGGGACCTACGAGCAGTACTTC. Protein: CASSIGTGTYEQYF.

The chain recombines TRBV30 with TRBJ2-7; D gene ambiguous. Per germline, CDR1 GTSNPN and CDR2 SVGIG (reference sequence). This CDR3 comprises 12 residues. Trimming pared 5 bases from V and 2 bases from J, leaving 10 bases between. The DNA for the CDR3 is TGTGCCTGGGGATGGAATGCCTACGAGCAGTACTTC. Its translation is CAWGWNAYEQYF. The full variable domain, its missing parts supplied by reference TRBV30 and TRBJ2-7, is SQTIHQWPATLVQPVGSPLSLECTVEGTSNPNLYWYRQAAGRGLQLLFYSVGIGQISSEVPQNLSASRPQDRQFILSSKKLLLSDSGFYLCAWGWNAYEQYFGPGTRLTVT.

This chain joins TRBV27 and TRBJ2-3; D assignment may be TRBD1 or TRBD2 (5 bases each). The CDR3 has 13 residues. The germline V and J ends were trimmed by 6 bases and 9 bases, with 16 bases remaining between them. Germline CDR1 and CDR2: MNHEY and SMNVEV (reference sequence). CDR3 sequence: CASRGEARGTQYF. CDR3 nucleotides: TGTGCCAGCAGGGGGGAAGCCCGGGGCACGCAGTATTTT.

This chain links TRBV30 with TRBJ1-2; D is perhaps TRBD1 (5 bases). Trimming left V 0 bases short and J 6 bases short, with 11 bases between. Germline CDR1 reads GTSNPN; CDR2 reads SVGIG (reference sequence). The CDR3 totals 13 residues. CDR3 amino acids: CAWSVGVSDGYTF. As DNA, the CDR3 is TGTGCCTGGAGTGTAGGGGTCTCTGATGGCTACACCTTC.

The V call is TRBV7-2, the J call TRBJ2-7, with 7 bases aligning to TRBD1. V shed 5 bases, J shed 2 bases, and the junction held 6 bases outside the gene matches. The CDR3 contains 14 residues. From germline, CDR1 is SGHTA and CDR2 FQGNSA. CDR3 DNA: TGTGCCAGCAGCCAAAGACAGGGAGCCTACGAGCAGTACTTC. Its protein is CASSQRQGAYEQYF.

The V call is TRBV7-9, the J call TRBJ2-2; TRBD1 aligns across 9 bases. CDR1 and CDR2 from the germline V gene are SEHNR and FQNEAQ (reference sequence). J lost 6 bases, V lost 4 bases, and 3 bases had no gene match. CDR3 size: 14 residues. CDR3 sequence reads: CASSSGTGSGELFF. CDR3 nucleotides: TGTGCCAGCAGCTCCGGGACAGGGTCCGGGGAGCTGTTTTTT. The full variable domain, rest sourced from reference TRBV7-9 and TRBJ2-2, is DTGVSQNPRHKITKRGQNVTFRCDPISEHNRLYWYRQTLGQGPEFLTYFQNEAQLEKSRLLSDRFSAERPKGSFSTLEIQRTEQGDSAMYLCASSSGTGSGELFFGEGSRLTVL.

V is TRBV27 and J is TRBJ2-1; the match to TRBD2 covers 8 bases. There are 14 residues in the CDR3. Per germline, CDR1 MNHEY and CDR2 SMNVEV (reference sequence). Losses at the gene ends were 3 bases for V and 5 bases for J; bases not matched to a gene: 3. Here the CDR3 DNA reads TGTGCCAGCAGTTTTGGAGCGGGGGACAATGAGCAGTTCTTC. Protein sequence: CASSFGAGDNEQFF.

The chain combines TRBV5-4 with TRBJ2-1; 13 bases map to TRBD2. With 4 bases clipped from V and 9 bases from J, the junction kept 13 bases outside the gene matches. This CDR3 has 17 amino acids. Germline V CDR1 and CDR2: SGHNT, YYREEE (reference sequence). CDR3 residues: CASSGSGLAGDKGEQFF. CDR3 in DNA: TGTGCCAGCAGCGGATCTGGACTAGCGGGAGACAAGGGTGAGCAGTTCTTC.

This sequence joins TRBV18 and TRBJ1-2, with D perhaps TRBD1 (6 bases). From germline, CDR1 is KGHSH and CDR2 LQKENI. There are 14 residues in the CDR3. V gave up 6 bases and J gave up 4 bases, with 15 bases separating them. This CDR3 is CASSPMGGSYGYTF. The CDR3, as DNA: TGTGCCAGCTCCCCTATGGGGGGCTCCTATGGCTACACCTTC.

This clone turned up a few times. CDR3 coding DNA: TGTGCCTGGAGTGTACAGTTCTACGAGCAGTACTTC. It yields the protein CAWSVQFYEQYF. The chain joins TRBV30 to TRBJ2-7; D ambiguous. Trimming cost V 0 bases and J 3 bases, with 6 bases left between them. Germline CDR1 is GTSNPN and CDR2 is SVGIG (reference sequence). This CDR3 spans 12 amino acids.

The chain carries TRBV6-5 and TRBJ2-7; TRBD1 matches at 7 bases. The trim removed 4 bases at V and 4 bases at J, leaving 1 base unmatched. Germline loops: CDR1 MNHEY, CDR2 SVGAGI. This CDR3 has 12 residues. The CDR3 region has the DNA TGTGCCAGCAGTTTACAGGGGTACGAGCAGTACTTC. Translated, it gives CASSLQGYEQYF.

This chain links TRBV7-3 with TRBJ1-1, with D possibly matching TRBD1 (6 bases). Trimming stripped 2 bases from V and 4 bases from J, with 17 bases between. Per germline, CDR1 SGHTA and CDR2 FQGTGA. The CDR3 loop spans 16 amino acids. The DNA for the CDR3 is TGTGCCAGCAGCTTATCAGCGGGGGCCGCAGGCACTGAAGCTTTCTTT. Its protein is CASSLSAGAAGTEAFF.

The chain carries TRBV5-4 and TRBJ2-5; 10 bases are a match to TRBD2. The CDR3 is 15 amino acids. V shed 4 bases and J 5 bases; nucleotides not matched to a gene: 8. In germline, CDR1 is SGHNT, CDR2 YYREEE (reference sequence). The CDR3 coding sequence is TGTGCCAGCAGCAGCGGGGGGGCCGAGGGCGAGACCCAGTACTTC. This encodes CASSSGGAEGETQYF.

This clone was picked up one time. The chain couples TRBV7-2 to TRBJ2-5; TRBD2 matches 7 bases. CDR1 SGHTA and CDR2 FQGNSA come from the germline V gene. The V segment lost 1 base and the J segment 5 bases; nucleotides outside the gene matches: 7. This CDR3 spans 15 amino acids. DNA of the CDR3: TGTGCCAGCAGCTTAGGATGGGAGGGTGGGGAGACCCAGTACTTC. This gives the protein CASSLGWEGGETQYF.

In its sample, this clone was seen a few times. The chain couples TRBV14 to TRBJ1-2; D is ambiguous. CDR3 length equals 12 residues. V lost 5 bases, J lost 2 bases, and 6 bases lay in between. Germline CDR1 SGHDN, CDR2 FVKESK. Here the CDR3 reads CASSASNYGYTF. CDR3 nucleotide sequence: TGTGCCAGCAGCGCCTCCAACTATGGCTACACCTTC.